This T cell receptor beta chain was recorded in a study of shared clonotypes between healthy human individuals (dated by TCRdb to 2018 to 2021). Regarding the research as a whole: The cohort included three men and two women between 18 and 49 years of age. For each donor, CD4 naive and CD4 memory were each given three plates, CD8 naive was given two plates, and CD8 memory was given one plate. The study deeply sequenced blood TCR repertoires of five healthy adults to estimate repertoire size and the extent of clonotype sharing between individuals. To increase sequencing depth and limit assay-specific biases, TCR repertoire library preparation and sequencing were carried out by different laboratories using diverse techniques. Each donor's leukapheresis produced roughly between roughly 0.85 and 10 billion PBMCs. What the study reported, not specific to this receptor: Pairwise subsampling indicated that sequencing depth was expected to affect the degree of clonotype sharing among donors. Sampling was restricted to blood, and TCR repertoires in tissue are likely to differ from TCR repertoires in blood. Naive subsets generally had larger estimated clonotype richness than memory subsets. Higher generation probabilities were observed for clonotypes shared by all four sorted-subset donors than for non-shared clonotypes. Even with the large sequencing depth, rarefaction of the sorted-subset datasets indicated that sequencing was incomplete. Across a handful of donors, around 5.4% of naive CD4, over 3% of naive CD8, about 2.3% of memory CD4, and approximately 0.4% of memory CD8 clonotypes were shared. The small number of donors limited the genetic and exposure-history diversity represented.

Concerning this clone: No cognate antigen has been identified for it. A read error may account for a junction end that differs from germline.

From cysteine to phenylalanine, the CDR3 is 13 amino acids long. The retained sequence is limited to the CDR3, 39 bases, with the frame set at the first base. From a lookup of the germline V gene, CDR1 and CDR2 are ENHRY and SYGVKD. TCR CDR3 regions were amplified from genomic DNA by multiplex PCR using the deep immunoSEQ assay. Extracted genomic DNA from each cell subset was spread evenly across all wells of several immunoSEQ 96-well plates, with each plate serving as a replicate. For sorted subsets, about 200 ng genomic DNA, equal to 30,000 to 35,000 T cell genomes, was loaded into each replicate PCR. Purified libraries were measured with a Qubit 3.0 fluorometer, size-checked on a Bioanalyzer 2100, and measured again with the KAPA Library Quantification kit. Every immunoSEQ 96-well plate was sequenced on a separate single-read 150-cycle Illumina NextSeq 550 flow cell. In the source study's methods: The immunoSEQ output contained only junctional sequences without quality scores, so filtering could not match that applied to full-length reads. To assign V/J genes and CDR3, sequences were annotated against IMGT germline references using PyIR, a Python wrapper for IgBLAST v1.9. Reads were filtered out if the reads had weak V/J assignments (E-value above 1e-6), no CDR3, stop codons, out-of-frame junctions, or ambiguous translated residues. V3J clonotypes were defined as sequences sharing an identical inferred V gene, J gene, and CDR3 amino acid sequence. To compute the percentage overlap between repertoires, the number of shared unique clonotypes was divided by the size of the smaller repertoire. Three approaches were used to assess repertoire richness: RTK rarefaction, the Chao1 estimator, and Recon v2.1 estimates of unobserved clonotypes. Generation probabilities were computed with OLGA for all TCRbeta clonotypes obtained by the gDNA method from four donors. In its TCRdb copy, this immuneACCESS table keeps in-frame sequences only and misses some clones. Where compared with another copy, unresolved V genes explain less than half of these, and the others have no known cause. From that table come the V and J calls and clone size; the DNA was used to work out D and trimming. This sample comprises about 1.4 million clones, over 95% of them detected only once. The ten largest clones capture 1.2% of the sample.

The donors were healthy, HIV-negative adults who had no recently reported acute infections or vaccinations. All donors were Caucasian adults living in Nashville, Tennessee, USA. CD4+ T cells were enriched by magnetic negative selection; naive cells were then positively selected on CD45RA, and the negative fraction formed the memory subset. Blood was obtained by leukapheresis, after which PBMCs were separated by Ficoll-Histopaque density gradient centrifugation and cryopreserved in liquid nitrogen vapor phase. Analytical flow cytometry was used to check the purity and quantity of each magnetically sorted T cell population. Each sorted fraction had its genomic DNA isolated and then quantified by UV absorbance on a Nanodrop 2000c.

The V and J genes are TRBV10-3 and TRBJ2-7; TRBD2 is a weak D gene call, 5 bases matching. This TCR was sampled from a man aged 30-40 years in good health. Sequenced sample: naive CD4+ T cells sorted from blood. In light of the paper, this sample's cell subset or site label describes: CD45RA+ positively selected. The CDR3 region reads CAISSGNIYVQYF. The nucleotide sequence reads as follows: TGTGCCATCAGTTCCGGGAATATCTACGTGCAGTACTTC.